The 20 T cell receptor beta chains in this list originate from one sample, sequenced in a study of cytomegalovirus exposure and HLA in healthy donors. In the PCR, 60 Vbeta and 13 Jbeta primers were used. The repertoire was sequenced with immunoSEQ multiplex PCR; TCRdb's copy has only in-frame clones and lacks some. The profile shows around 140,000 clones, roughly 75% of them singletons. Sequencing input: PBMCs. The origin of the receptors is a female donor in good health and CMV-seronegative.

CDR3 in DNA: TGTGCCAGAAGCCTTACTAGCTTTCGCACAGATACGCAGTATTTT. It yields the protein CARSLTSFRTDTQYF. This sequence joins TRBV5-3 and TRBJ2-3, with D tentatively TRBD2 (6 bases). TRBV5-3 is filed as an ORF, its function uncertain. The CDR3 runs 15 residues. The germline V and J ends were trimmed by 4 bases and 1 base, with 13 bases remaining between them.

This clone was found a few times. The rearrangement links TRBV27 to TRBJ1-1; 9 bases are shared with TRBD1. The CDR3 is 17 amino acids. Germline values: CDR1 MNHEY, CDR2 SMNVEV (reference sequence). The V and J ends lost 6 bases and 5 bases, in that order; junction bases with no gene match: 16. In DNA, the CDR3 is TGTGCCAGCAGCCCACAAGTTCCACAGGGGGCTCAGACTGAAGCTTTCTTT. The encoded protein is CASSPQVPQGAQTEAFF.

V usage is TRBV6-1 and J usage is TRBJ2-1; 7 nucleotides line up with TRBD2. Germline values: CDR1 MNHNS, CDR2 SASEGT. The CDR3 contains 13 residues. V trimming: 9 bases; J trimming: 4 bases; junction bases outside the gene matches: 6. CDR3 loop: CASHGGVYNEQFF. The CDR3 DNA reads TGTGCCAGTCATGGGGGGGTATACAATGAGCAGTTCTTC.

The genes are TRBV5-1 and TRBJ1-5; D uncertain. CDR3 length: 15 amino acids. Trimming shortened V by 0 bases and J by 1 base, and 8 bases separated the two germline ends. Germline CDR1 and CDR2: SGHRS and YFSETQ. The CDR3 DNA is TGCGCCAGCAGCTTGGCAGGTGTAAGCAATCAGCCCCAGCATTTT. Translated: CASSLAGVSNQPQHF.

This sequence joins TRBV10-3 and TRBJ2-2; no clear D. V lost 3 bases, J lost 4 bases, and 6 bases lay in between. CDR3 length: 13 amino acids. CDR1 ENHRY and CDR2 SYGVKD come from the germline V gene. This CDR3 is CAISEQITGELFF. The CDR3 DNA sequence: TGTGCCATCAGTGAACAAATCACCGGGGAGCTGTTTTTT.

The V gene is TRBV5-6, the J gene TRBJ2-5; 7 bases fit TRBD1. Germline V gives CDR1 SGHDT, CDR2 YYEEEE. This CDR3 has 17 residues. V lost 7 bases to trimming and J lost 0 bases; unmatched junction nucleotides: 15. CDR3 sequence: CASGLTGLLSYQETQYF. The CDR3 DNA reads TGTGCCAGCGGCCTGACAGGGCTACTGTCCTACCAAGAGACCCAGTACTTC.

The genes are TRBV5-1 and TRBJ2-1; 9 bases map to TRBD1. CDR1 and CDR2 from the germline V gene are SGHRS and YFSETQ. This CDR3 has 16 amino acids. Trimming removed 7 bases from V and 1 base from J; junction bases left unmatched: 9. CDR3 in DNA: TGCGCCAGCCAGCTTTTGGGGACAGGGTCCTACAATGAGCAGTTCTTC. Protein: CASQLLGTGSYNEQFF.

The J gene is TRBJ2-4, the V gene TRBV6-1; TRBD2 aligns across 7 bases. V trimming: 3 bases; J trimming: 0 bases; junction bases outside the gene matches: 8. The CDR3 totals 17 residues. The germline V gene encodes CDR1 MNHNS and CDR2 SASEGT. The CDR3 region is CASSEVHSGGAKNIQYF. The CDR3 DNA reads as TGTGCCAGCAGTGAGGTTCACTCGGGGGGAGCCAAAAACATTCAGTACTTC.

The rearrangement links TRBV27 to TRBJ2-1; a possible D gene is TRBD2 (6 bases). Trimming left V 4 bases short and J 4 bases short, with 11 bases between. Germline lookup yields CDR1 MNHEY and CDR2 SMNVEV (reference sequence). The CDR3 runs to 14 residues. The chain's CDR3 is CASSSDGLYNEQFF. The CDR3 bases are TGTGCCAGCAGTTCCGACGGACTATACAATGAGCAGTTCTTC.

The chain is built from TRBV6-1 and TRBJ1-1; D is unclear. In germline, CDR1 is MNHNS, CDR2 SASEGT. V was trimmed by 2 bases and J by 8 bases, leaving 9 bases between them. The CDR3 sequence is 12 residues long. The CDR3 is CASSERTSEAFF. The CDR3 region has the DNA TGTGCCAGCAGTGAAAGGACTTCAGAAGCTTTCTTT.

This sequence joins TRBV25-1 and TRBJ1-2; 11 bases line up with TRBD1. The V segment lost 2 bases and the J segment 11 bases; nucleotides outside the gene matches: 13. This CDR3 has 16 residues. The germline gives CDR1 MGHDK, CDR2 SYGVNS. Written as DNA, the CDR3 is TGTGCCAGCAGTGAAAGGGTGGAGGACAGGGGGCCGCGATACACCTTC. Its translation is CASSERVEDRGPRYTF.

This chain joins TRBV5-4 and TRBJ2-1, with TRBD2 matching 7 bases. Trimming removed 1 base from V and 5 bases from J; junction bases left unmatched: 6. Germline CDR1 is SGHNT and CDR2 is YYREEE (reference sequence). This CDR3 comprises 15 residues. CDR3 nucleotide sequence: TGTGCCAGCAGCTTGTCGGGACTAAGGGACAATGAGCAGTTCTTC. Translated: CASSLSGLRDNEQFF.

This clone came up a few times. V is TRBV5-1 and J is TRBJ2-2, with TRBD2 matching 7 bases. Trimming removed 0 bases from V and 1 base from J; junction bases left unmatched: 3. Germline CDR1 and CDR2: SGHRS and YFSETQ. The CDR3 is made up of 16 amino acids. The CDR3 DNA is TGCGCCAGCAGCTTGGGCGGGAGCTTGAACACCGGGGAGCTGTTTTTT. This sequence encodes CASSLGGSLNTGELFF.

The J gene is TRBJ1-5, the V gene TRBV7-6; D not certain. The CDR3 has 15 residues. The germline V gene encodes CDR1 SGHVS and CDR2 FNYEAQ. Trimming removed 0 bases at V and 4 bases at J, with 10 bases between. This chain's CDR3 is CASSLAAAENQPQHF. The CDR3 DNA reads TGTGCCAGCAGCTTAGCGGCGGCAGAGAATCAGCCCCAGCATTTT.

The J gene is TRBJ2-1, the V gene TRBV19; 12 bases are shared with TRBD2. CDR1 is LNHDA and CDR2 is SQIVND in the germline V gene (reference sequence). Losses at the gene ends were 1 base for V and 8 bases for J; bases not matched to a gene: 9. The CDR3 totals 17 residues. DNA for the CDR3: TGTGCCAGTAGTATAGCAAGACTAGCGGGAGTTTGGGATGAGCAGTTCTTC. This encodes CASSIARLAGVWDEQFF.

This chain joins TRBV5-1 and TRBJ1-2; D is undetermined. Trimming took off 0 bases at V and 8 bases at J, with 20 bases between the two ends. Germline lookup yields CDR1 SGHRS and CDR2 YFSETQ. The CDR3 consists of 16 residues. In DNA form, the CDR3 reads TGCGCCAGCAGCTTGGCTTTGTCGACGGGTTCAAGCGGCTACACCTTC. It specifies CASSLALSTGSSGYTF.

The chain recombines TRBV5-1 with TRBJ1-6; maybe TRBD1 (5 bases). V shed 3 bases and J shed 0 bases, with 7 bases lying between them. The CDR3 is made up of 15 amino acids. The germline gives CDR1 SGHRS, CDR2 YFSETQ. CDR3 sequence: CASSSGGSYNSPLHF. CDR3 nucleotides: TGCGCCAGCAGCTCGGGGGGCTCCTATAATTCACCCCTCCACTTT.

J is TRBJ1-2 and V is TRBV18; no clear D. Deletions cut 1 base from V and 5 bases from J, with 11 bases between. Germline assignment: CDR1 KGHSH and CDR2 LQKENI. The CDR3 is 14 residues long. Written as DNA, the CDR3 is TGTGCCAGCTCACCACGCCGGGTGGAATATGGCTACACCTTC. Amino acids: CASSPRRVEYGYTF.

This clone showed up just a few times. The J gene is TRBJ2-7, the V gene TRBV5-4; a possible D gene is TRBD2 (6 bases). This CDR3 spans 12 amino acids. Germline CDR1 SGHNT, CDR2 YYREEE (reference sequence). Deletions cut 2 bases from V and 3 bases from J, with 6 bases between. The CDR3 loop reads CASSFGGYEQYF. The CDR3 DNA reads TGTGCCAGCAGCTTCGGGGGCTACGAGCAGTACTTC.

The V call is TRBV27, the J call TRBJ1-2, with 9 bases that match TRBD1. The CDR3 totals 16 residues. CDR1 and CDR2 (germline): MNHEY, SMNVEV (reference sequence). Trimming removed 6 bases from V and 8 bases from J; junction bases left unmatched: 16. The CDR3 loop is CASRIGTGRAIGGYTF. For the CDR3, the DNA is TGTGCCAGCAGGATAGGGACAGGGAGGGCTATCGGAGGCTACACCTTC.